A single sample is the source of the 2 T cell receptor beta chains below, sequenced in a study of tumor-infiltrating lymphocytes in primary liver carcinoma. Joint extraction of RNA and DNA used roughly 18-34 mg of bulk tissue that was unsorted. Production of TCR beta cDNA used around 0.45 ug total RNA together with a constant-region primer. Nested multiplex PCR, run for three rounds with slightly modified ARM-PCR, yielded TCR beta libraries. A C-beta reverse primer and TRBV1-TRBV30 forward primers served in each of the first two PCR rounds, at approximately 10 cycles apiece. TCRdb recomputed calls from the multiplex PCR reads with MiXCR, one row per CDR3 protein. Of about 100,000 distinct CDR3 sequences detected, 55% to 80% appear once; the ten largest clones hold 10% to 15%. Sequencing was carried out using liver tumor tissue from sampling region 2. Subset reported: tumor region T2, inferior pole. The receptor source for this set is a woman in her sixties with primary liver carcinoma and hepatitis B virus infection.

With respect to this clonotype: The missing conserved phenylalanine or tryptophan at the end of this CDR3 makes a read error likely. The rearrangement joins TRBV5-1 to TRBJ2-1, with D hard to call. The CDR3 length is 13 residues. Trimming pared 4 bases from V and 9 bases from J, leaving 14 bases between. Germline CDR1 is SGHRS and CDR2 is YFSETQ. As DNA, the CDR3 is TGCGCCAGCAGCCCTTATCTCCAGAGTGAGCAGTTCTTA. It specifies CASSPYLQSEQFL.

The V call is TRBV11-3, the J call TRBJ1-1; 9 bases align to TRBD1. The CDR3 length is 13 residues. Germline V lookup: CDR1 SGHNT, CDR2 YENEEA. V shed 5 bases, J shed 11 bases, and the junction held 9 bases outside the gene matches. CDR3 protein: CASSQVDRGLAFF. CDR3 coding DNA: TGTGCCAGCAGCCAAGTGGACAGGGGATTGGCTTTCTTT.